This paragraph reports one T cell receptor (beta chain). Its specificity is not known. Random hexamers were used to reverse transcribe the RNA input (0.5 to 1 ug). The CDR3 of TCR beta was amplified by immunoSEQ multiplex PCR across 54 Vbeta and 13 Jbeta. TCRdb redid the calling of the immunoSEQ multiplex PCR reads with MiXCR, one entry per CDR3 protein. The table lists roughly 100,000 distinct CDR3 sequences, approximately 96% of them singletons, with 0.5% to 0.8% in the top ten. TEMRA cells were FACS-enriched, unlike CD8+ and CD4+ T cells, which were negatively isolated. These data belong to a study of CD8 T cells in Susac syndrome. Whole-study results and caveats: Within total CD8+ repertoires, sixteen Susac-specific public clones were found, and within CD8+ TEMRA repertoires, about 5.

The TCR originated in a human donor with Susac syndrome. Sequenced input: CD8+ T cells from PBMCs.

The CDR3 DNA sequence: TGTGCCAGCAGCCAGAGTTACAGGGTCCAAGAGACCCAGTACTTC. This sequence encodes CASSQSYRVQETQYF. This chain links TRBV7-2 with TRBJ2-5, with a weak D call TRBD1 (6 bases). The CDR3 extends over 15 amino acids. V was shortened by 5 bases and J by 1 base, with 14 bases between the two germline ends. Germline CDR1 SGHTA, CDR2 FQGNSA.